Following are 16 T cell receptor beta chains from one sample sequenced in a study of patients and donors after allogeneic stem cell transplantation. TCRdb called the RT-PCR reads again in MiXCR, with one record for every CDR3 protein. The profile shows 190,000 or so distinct CDR3 sequences, about 40% of them singletons. The sequenced material came from blood, either unsorted or a sorted T cell fraction (not recorded which). All receptors come from a human donor who was either an allogeneic HSCT recipient or a stem cell or donor lymphocyte infusion donor (not recorded which). It is not recorded whose cells these are; they may come from a transplant donor.

This rearrangement joins TRBV12-3 or TRBV12-4 to TRBJ1-2; a possible D gene is TRBD1 (6 bases). Deletions cut 7 bases from V and 4 bases from J, with 16 bases between. The CDR3 spans 14 residues. The CDR3 sequence: CASTLGGEGYGYTF. Here the CDR3 DNA reads TGTGCCAGCACTCTAGGGGGGGAGGGCTATGGCTACACCTTC.

This clonotype was counted between two and nine times. V and J are TRBV28 and TRBJ2-3; D is uncertain. Deletions cut 2 bases from V and 3 bases from J, with 6 bases between. The CDR3 totals 13 residues. Germline assignment: CDR1 MDHEN and CDR2 SYDVKM. The DNA of the CDR3 is TGTGCCAGCAGTTTAGAGCTTACAGATACGCAGTATTTT. As protein: CASSLELTDTQYF.

This chain uses TRBV6-2 or TRBV6-3 with TRBJ2-2; no firm D call. CDR1 and CDR2 from the germline V gene are MNHEY and SVGEGT. Trimming cost V 6 bases and J 1 base, with 9 bases left between them. The CDR3 has 14 residues. CDR3 loop: CASRIDGNTGELFF. CDR3 DNA sequence: TGTGCCAGCAGGATAGACGGGAACACCGGGGAGCTGTTTTTT.

The V and J genes are TRBV7-9 and TRBJ2-2; D call uncertain. V was pared by 1 base and J by 7 bases, with 10 bases between. The CDR3 consists of 14 residues. The germline V gene encodes CDR1 SEHNR and CDR2 FQNEAQ (reference sequence). The CDR3, as DNA: TGTGCCAGCAGCTTAGGAGGCAAACACGGGGAGCTGTTTTTT. As protein: CASSLGGKHGELFF.

This chain links TRBV12-3 or TRBV12-4 with TRBJ2-1, with a weak D call TRBD1 (6 bases). The CDR3 extends over 15 amino acids. V gave up 6 bases and J gave up 7 bases, with 19 bases separating them. CDR3 protein: CASSLRVQRGNEQFF. The DNA for the CDR3 is TGTGCCAGCAGCTTAAGGGTACAAAGGGGGAATGAGCAGTTCTTC.

There are a few counts of this clonotype. DNA for the CDR3: TGTGCCAGCAGCCGCCTGGGGGACAATGAGCAGTTCTTC. Encoded protein: CASSRLGDNEQFF. The V gene is TRBV7-9, the J gene TRBJ2-1; perhaps D is TRBD1 or TRBD2 (5 bases each). This CDR3 comprises 13 residues. V dropped 5 bases and J dropped 5 bases, with 10 bases sitting between them. Germline CDR1 and CDR2: SEHNR and FQNEAQ (reference sequence).

This clonotype turned up a few times. The chain has TRBV7-2 and TRBJ2-1; D gene unclear. This CDR3 is built from 13 residues. With 1 base removed from V and 5 bases from J, the gap between germline ends came to 6 bases. Germline assignment: CDR1 SGHTA and CDR2 FQGNSA. The CDR3: CASSLVWNNEQFF. For the CDR3, the DNA is TGTGCCAGCAGCTTAGTGTGGAACAATGAGCAGTTCTTC.

There are a few counts of this clonotype. The rearrangement links TRBV14 to TRBJ2-5; D is unclear. With 2 bases removed from V and 5 bases from J, the gap between germline ends came to 6 bases. CDR3 length: 12 amino acids. CDR1 is SGHDN and CDR2 is FVKESK in the germline V gene. The CDR3 bases are TGTGCCAGCAGCCAACCCGCGGAGACCCAGTACTTC. Translating gives CASSQPAETQYF.

The chain joins TRBV6-6 to TRBJ1-2; 7 bases are a match to TRBD1. Germline V lookup: CDR1 MNHNY, CDR2 SVGAGI (reference sequence). The CDR3 contains 14 residues. V dropped 6 bases and J dropped 4; count of bases not matched to a gene: 8. CDR3 region: CASSRTTGTYGYTF. CDR3 bases: TGTGCCAGCAGCCGTACGACAGGGACCTATGGCTACACCTTC.

This clonotype turned up a few times. The chain has TRBV2 and TRBJ1-1; D unresolved. Trimming left V 7 bases short and J 7 bases short, with 10 bases between. This CDR3 region has 11 residues. Germline loops: CDR1 SNHLY, CDR2 FYNNEI. The CDR3 is CASKIGSEAFF. In DNA, the CDR3 is TGTGCCAGCAAAATAGGCAGTGAAGCTTTCTTT. Complete variable domain (other parts from reference TRBV2 and TRBJ1-1): EPEVTQTPSHQVTQMGQEVILRCVPISNHLYFYWYRQILGQKVEFLVSFYNNEISEKSEIFDDQFSVERPDGSNFTLKIRSTKLEDSAMYFCASKIGSEAFFGQGTRLTVV.

The V call is TRBV5-1, the J call TRBJ2-7; D might be TRBD1 (6 bases). Germline-derived CDR1 and CDR2 are SGHRS and YFSETQ. This CDR3 is built from 14 residues. V gave up 0 bases and J gave up 0 bases, with 7 bases separating them. The CDR3 spells CASSLGDISYEQYF. The CDR3 coding sequence is TGCGCCAGCAGCTTGGGGGACATCTCCTACGAGCAGTACTTC.

The chain has TRBV10-3 and TRBJ1-5; TRBD1 might be the D (5 bases). CDR1 is ENHRY, CDR2 SYGVKD, per germline. V lost 4 bases and J lost 1, with 17 bases in between. The CDR3 loop spans 17 amino acids. CDR3 nucleotides: TGTGCCATCAGTGCCTCGGCGCCGGGACGAAGCAATCAGCCCCAGCATTTT. Its protein product is CAISASAPGRSNQPQHF.

The chain couples TRBV6-6 to TRBJ2-5, with D unclear. Germline CDR1 reads MNHNY; CDR2 reads SVGAGI (reference sequence). The V and J ends lost 0 bases and 5 bases respectively, with 10 bases between them. The CDR3 has 14 amino acids. The DNA for the CDR3 is TGTGCCAGCAGTTACTCGGCTGGGTTGGAGACCCAGTACTTC. Its protein product is CASSYSAGLETQYF.

V and J are TRBV20-1 and TRBJ2-7, with D hard to call. Per the germline V gene, CDR1 is DFQATT and CDR2 is SNEGSKA (reference sequence). The CDR3 runs 11 residues. V shed 0 bases and J shed 4 bases, with 4 bases lying between them. CDR3 loop: CSARDLYEQYF. The CDR3 nucleotides read TGCAGTGCTAGAGATTTATACGAGCAGTACTTC.

The chain carries TRBV7-9 and TRBJ2-5; 10 bases agree with TRBD2. The CDR3 contains 16 residues. Germline V CDR1 and CDR2: SEHNR, FQNEAQ (reference sequence). J lost 5 bases, V lost 1 base, and 7 bases had no gene match. The CDR3 sequence: CASSLGEAGGPETQYF. CDR3 DNA sequence: TGTGCCAGCAGCTTAGGTGAAGCGGGAGGGCCGGAGACCCAGTACTTC.

This clonotype was seen a few times. The rearrangement links TRBV7-8 to TRBJ1-5; D may be TRBD1 (6 bases). The CDR3 is 16 amino acids. The V end was cut by 2 bases, the J end by 1 base, with 12 bases between. Germline-derived CDR1 and CDR2 are SGHVS and FQNEAQ. Written as DNA, the CDR3 is TGTGCCAGCAGCTTACGGCGGGGGGCGAGCAATCAGCCCCAGCATTTT. Translating gives CASSLRRGASNQPQHF.